The 11 T cell receptor beta chains in this list originate from one sample, sequenced in a study of T cell repertoires in cytomegalovirus infection. Using its own MiXCR run on the reads, TCRdb lists one record per CDR3 protein. Of approximately 240,000 distinct CDR3 sequences in the sample, approximately 13% are singletons; the top ten hold 1.5% to 2%. Sequencing used PBMCs. The source is a human donor in good health (CMV status not recorded). Some clones in this sample may be carry-over from other donors' samples.

This clonotype was seen many times. This sequence joins TRBV28 and TRBJ2-1, with 9 nucleotides matching TRBD2. This CDR3 contains 14 residues. Unmatched junction bases numbered 8, after V lost 5 bases and J lost 9 bases. Germline values: CDR1 MDHEN, CDR2 SYDVKM. DNA of the CDR3: TGTGCCAGCAGTCCGACTAGCGGTTCGAGTGAGCAGTTCTTC. Its translation: CASSPTSGSSEQFF.

The genes are TRBV29-1 and TRBJ2-2; D possibly matches TRBD1 or TRBD2 (5 bases each). CDR3 size: 14 residues. Germline CDR1 reads SQVTM; CDR2 reads ANQGSEA. The germline V and J ends were trimmed by 4 bases and 1 base, with 10 bases remaining between them. DNA for the CDR3: TGCAGCGTTGGCAGTGGGGGGAACACCGGGGAGCTGTTTTTT. Protein product: CSVGSGGNTGELFF.

This clonotype has ten or more counts. In nucleotides, the CDR3 is TGTGCCAGCAGCGGGGGGGGACAGACGAACACTGAAGCTTTCTTT. Amino acid sequence: CASSGGGQTNTEAFF. The J gene is TRBJ1-1, the V gene TRBV7-2, with 7 bases aligning to TRBD1. CDR1 is SGHTA, CDR2 FQGNSA, per germline. The CDR3 has 15 residues. V was pared by 5 bases and J by 1 base, with 7 bases of the junction left unmatched.

This clonotype showed up many times. This rearrangement joins TRBV6-2 or TRBV6-3 to TRBJ2-6, with D perhaps TRBD1 (6 bases). Per the germline V gene, CDR1 is MNHEY and CDR2 is SVGEGT. Trimming left V 0 bases short and J 4 bases short, with 10 bases between. This CDR3 has 16 residues. CDR3 nucleotide sequence: TGTGCCAGCAGTTACTCGCCAGGGGCAGGGGCCAACGTCCTGACTTTC. Protein sequence: CASSYSPGAGANVLTF.

CDR3 sequence: CAISEVLGRRDQPQHF. In DNA, the CDR3 is TGTGCCATCAGTGAAGTGTTGGGGAGGAGGGATCAGCCCCAGCATTTT. This sequence joins TRBV10-3 and TRBJ1-5; no reliable D call. Trimming took off 3 bases at V and 5 bases at J, with 17 bases between the two ends. The CDR3 loop spans 16 amino acids. In germline, CDR1 is ENHRY, CDR2 SYGVKD.

About this clonotype itself: One end of the junction fails to match germline, which may point to a read error. The V and J genes are TRBV18 and TRBJ2-1, with 13 bases matching TRBD2. The CDR3 is 16 residues long. Germline loops: CDR1 KGHSH, CDR2 LQKENI. The CDR3 DNA follows: TGTGCCAGCTCAACCGGGACTAGCGGGACTGGCAATGGGCAGTTCTTC. Translation gives CASSTGTSGTGNGQFF.

This clonotype was seen repeatedly, ten times or more. The chain combines TRBV4-1 with TRBJ2-5; 7 bases line up with TRBD2. In germline, CDR1 is MGHRA, CDR2 YSYEKL. Trimming removed 3 bases from V and 2 bases from J; junction bases left unmatched: 12. This CDR3 has 17 amino acids. The CDR3 here is CASSHARGRAGQETQYF. In nucleotides, the CDR3 is TGCGCCAGCAGCCACGCAAGAGGGAGGGCCGGTCAAGAGACCCAGTACTTC.

In this sample, this clonotype turned up many times. The chain has TRBV6-5 and TRBJ1-4; a weak D match, TRBD1 (5 bases). The CDR3 is made up of 15 amino acids. Germline CDR1 and CDR2: MNHEY and SVGAGI. The V and J ends lost 4 bases and 5 bases respectively, with 14 bases between them. CDR3 in DNA: TGTGCCAGCAGTTTCAGTGGAGGGACCAATGAAAAACTGTTTTTT. It is translated as CASSFSGGTNEKLFF.

The table lists this clonotype with a few counts. The genes are TRBV28 and TRBJ1-2, with a possible D match to TRBD1 (6 bases). Germline assignment: CDR1 MDHEN and CDR2 SYDVKM. V was trimmed by 7 bases and J by 1 base, leaving 13 bases between them. This CDR3 has 14 residues. The CDR3 loop is CASTSLGGNYGYTF. In DNA, the CDR3 is TGTGCCAGCACCTCTCTAGGGGGTAACTATGGCTACACCTTC.

This clonotype was recorded at least ten times. This chain joins TRBV19 and TRBJ2-7, with 11 bases fitting TRBD2. CDR3 length: 14 amino acids. J lost 2 bases, V lost 6 bases, and 3 bases had no gene match. Germline values: CDR1 LNHDA, CDR2 SQIVND (reference sequence). CDR3 sequence: CASRRTSGPYEQYF. In nucleotides, the CDR3 is TGTGCCAGTAGGAGGACTAGCGGGCCCTACGAGCAGTACTTC.

The gene calls are TRBV25-1 and TRBJ1-1; TRBD1 matches at 7 bases. J was trimmed by 5 bases and V by 5 bases; bases with no gene match: 11. The CDR3 sequence is 15 residues long. In germline, CDR1 is MGHDK, CDR2 SYGVNS. CDR3 bases: TGTGCCAGCAGTCTGCCTAGGGGGCGCATTACTGAAGCTTTCTTT. This encodes CASSLPRGRITEAFF. The whole variable domain, remainder taken from reference TRBV25-1 and TRBJ1-1, is EADIYQTPRYLVIGTGKKITLECSQTMGHDKMYWYQQDPGMELHLIHYSYGVNSTEKGDLSSESTVSRIRTEHFPLTLESARPSHTSQYLCASSLPRGRITEAFFGQGTRLTVV.